This TCR beta chain originates from a study of T cell repertoires in cytomegalovirus infection (dated by TCRdb to 2018 to 2020). For the wider study: Donor HLA type was relevant to the analysis, as public TCR beta signatures indicated carriage of CMV infection together with the matching HLA type.

General conclusions and limits of the study: In both this cohort and an independent roughly 350-donor cohort, the cumulative frequency of public TCR beta family members distinguished carriers of CMV infection plus the relevant HLA type. In the ex vivo response, HLA-C-restricted CMV-specific TCR beta clonotypes were dominant, and in two of eight donors the single most frequent clonotype came from this HLA-C-restricted group.

Sequenced on an Illumina HiSeq 1500. TCRdb took the public reads, trimmed them with fastp at Q25, ran MiXCR for clone calling and kept in-frame beta chains. Rows with a matching CDR3 protein are joined into one entry that keeps the most common DNA and genes. Here the sample has roughly 230,000 distinct CDR3 sequences; around an eighth occur a single time. 1.5% to 2% of the sample is held by the ten biggest clonotypes. CDR1 and CDR2 are drawn from the germline V gene: SQVTM, ANQGSEA. V gives up 1 base and J gives up 0 bases, and the segment between their germline ends measures 9 bases. The CDR3 goes from the cysteine to the phenylalanine over 14 residues. Just the 42-base CDR3 DNA is kept, in frame starting at base 1. The table lists this clonotype with a few counts. It has no known antigen specificity. Base qualities were left out, and no much larger clone turns up one base away.

The clonotype was recovered from a human donor in good health (CMV status not recorded). Some clones in this sample may be carry-over from other donors' samples. This sequence uses TRBV29-1 and TRBJ1-1; a tentative D match to TRBD1 spans 5 bases. Material for sequencing was PBMCs. The CDR3 is CSVEVGGVNTEAFF. The nucleotide sequence reads TGCAGCGTTGAAGTCGGAGGGGTGAACACTGAAGCTTTCTTT.